This T cell receptor (beta chain) was identified during a study of T cells in narcolepsy (dated 2018 in TCRdb). The study in broad terms: Patients with narcolepsy type 1 or type 2 (NT1, NT2) were enrolled in the study together with healthy control donors. The study used TCR Vbeta sequencing to track clonotypes in blood and CSF while looking for autoreactive T cells in narcolepsy patients that target self-antigens of hypocretin neurons (hypocretin, TRIB2).

V is pared back by 0 bases and J by 4 bases, with 15 bases lying between the germline termini. Taken from the germline V gene, the CDR1 and CDR2 loops are LGHNA and YNFKEQ. Inclusive of the bounding cysteine and phenylalanine, the CDR3 is 16 residues long. Only the CDR3 DNA stays, 48 bases, in frame from base 1. Paper-wide results and their limitations: Patients and controls had comparable numbers of sequenced blood memory CD4+ clonotypes, averaging about 40,000 and 33,000, respectively. According to the report, autoreactive clonotypes were detected serially in the blood of the same patients and of different patients, but not in healthy controls. In plots comparing CSF and blood CD4+ T cell clonotypes from the same patient, HCRT-specific and TRIB2-specific autoreactive clonotypes were highlighted. Certain blood memory CD4+ repertoires from patients and controls had no sequences that matched autoreactive T cell clones.

In the case of this clone: Its antigen target is currently unknown. The sample holds no much larger clone one base away, and base qualities are not on file.

The library was built by means of the immunoSEQ multiplex PCR assay. As stored in TCRdb, this immuneACCESS dataset retains in-frame rearrangements with V and J assigned. A fraction of the clones does not appear; measured against another copy, unresolved V genes explain less than half of the discrepancy, and the remainder lacks a known reason. The sample profile shows more than 20,000 clones; under 95% of them were found once. The leading ten clones occupy under 1.3% of the sample. For TCR Vbeta sequencing, memory CD4+ T cells were sorted ex vivo from the peripheral blood of narcolepsy patients and healthy controls.

This receptor chain uses TRBV4-2 and TRBJ1-2; the D gene lacks a confident call. Source material: CD45RA- memory CD4+ T cells from PBMCs. The cell subset or site label, read with the paper, signifies: memory T cells sorted ex vivo from peripheral blood. This TCR derives from a human donor with narcolepsy. Here the CDR3 is given as CASSQDVGLTTYGYTF. The DNA reads TGTGCCAGCAGCCAAGACGTCGGACTCACTACCTATGGCTACACCTTC.